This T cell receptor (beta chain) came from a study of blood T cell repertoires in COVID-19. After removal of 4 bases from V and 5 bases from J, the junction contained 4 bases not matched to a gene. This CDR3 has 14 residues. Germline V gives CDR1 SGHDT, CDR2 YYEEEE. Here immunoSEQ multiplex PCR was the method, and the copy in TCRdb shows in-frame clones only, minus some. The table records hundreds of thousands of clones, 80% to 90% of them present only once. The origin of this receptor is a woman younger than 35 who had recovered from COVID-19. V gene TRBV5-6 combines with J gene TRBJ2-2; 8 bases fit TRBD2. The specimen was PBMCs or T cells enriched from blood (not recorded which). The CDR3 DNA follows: TGTGCCAGCAGCCTGAGACTAGCGACCGGGGAGCTGTTTTTT. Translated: CASSLRLATGELFF. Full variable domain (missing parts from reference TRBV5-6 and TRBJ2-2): DAGVTQSPTHLIKTRGQQVTLRCSPKSGHDTVSWYQQALGQGPQFIFQYYEEEERQRGNFPDRFSGHQFPNYSSELNVNALLLGDSALYLCASSLRLATGELFFGEGSRLTVL.